One and the same sample provided the 27 T cell receptor beta chains below, sequenced in a study of cytomegalovirus exposure and HLA in healthy donors. In the PCR, 60 Vbeta and 13 Jbeta primers were used. Profiling relied on immunoSEQ multiplex PCR, and the TCRdb table lists in-frame clones only, not all of them. The sample lists some 100,000 clones; around 77% were seen once. The sequenced sample consisted of PBMCs. Receptor source: a man aged 45-60 years in good health and CMV-seropositive.

The J gene is TRBJ1-1, the V gene TRBV10-3; D gene ambiguous. The V end was cut by 2 bases, the J end by 5 bases, with 15 bases between. The CDR3 contains 15 residues. The germline gives CDR1 ENHRY, CDR2 SYGVKD. The CDR3 region has the DNA TGTGCCATCAGTGAGCCTCGGGCGCCGGGAACTGAAGCTTTCTTT. Protein: CAISEPRAPGTEAFF.

The V call is TRBV7-2, the J call TRBJ2-7, with D unclear. CDR1 is SGHTA, CDR2 FQGNSA, per germline. The CDR3 covers 15 residues. The ends were cut back, 0 bases at V and 2 bases at J, with 11 bases in the middle. The CDR3 sequence: CASSLAPVLAYEQYF. DNA of the CDR3: TGTGCCAGCAGCTTAGCTCCGGTATTGGCCTACGAGCAGTACTTC.

The chain employs TRBV7-9 and TRBJ1-1; D unresolved. The CDR3 has 15 residues. With 2 bases removed from V and 0 bases from J, the gap between germline ends came to 10 bases. Germline CDR1 SEHNR, CDR2 FQNEAQ (reference sequence). The CDR3 protein is CASSLFEGMNTEAFF. The DNA of the CDR3 is TGTGCCAGCAGCTTATTCGAGGGCATGAACACTGAAGCTTTCTTT.

The genes are TRBV7-2 and TRBJ2-5; 7 bases match TRBD1. This CDR3 is built from 14 residues. V shed 6 bases, J shed 1 base, and the junction held 5 bases outside the gene matches. The V gene's germline CDR1 is SGHTA and CDR2 FQGNSA. CDR3 region: CASSRAGGQETQYF. CDR3 DNA: TGTGCCAGCAGTCGGGCAGGGGGCCAAGAGACCCAGTACTTC. Based on the CDR3 plus reference TRBV7-2 and TRBJ2-5, the full variable domain is GAGVSQSPSNKVTEKGKDVELRCDPISGHTALYWYRQSLGQGLEFLIYFQGNSAPDKSGLPSDRFSAERTGGSVSTLTIQRTQQEDSAVYLCASSRAGGQETQYFGPGTRLLVL.

This clone showed up just a few times. This chain links TRBV27 with TRBJ1-1, with 7 bases matching TRBD1. After removal of 5 bases from V and 5 bases from J, the junction contained 5 bases not matched to a gene. Germline V gene data show CDR1 as MNHEY and CDR2 as SMNVEV (reference sequence). The CDR3 is 13 amino acids. CDR3 loop: CASSRLTGTEAFF. The CDR3 DNA sequence: TGTGCCAGCAGTAGACTGACAGGGACTGAAGCTTTCTTT.

The chain recombines TRBV5-1 with TRBJ2-3, with a possible D match to TRBD1 (6 bases). The CDR3 is 15 amino acids. The germline gives CDR1 SGHRS, CDR2 YFSETQ. Trimming took 4 bases from V and 3 from J, leaving 15 bases between them. The CDR3 nucleotides read TGCGCCAGCAGCGCCCGGGACATCGGAACAGATACGCAGTATTTT. This gives the protein CASSARDIGTDTQYF.

The chain links TRBV29-1 to TRBJ2-5, with 7 bases aligning to TRBD2. After removal of 5 bases from V and 9 bases from J, the junction contained 12 bases not matched to a gene. Germline values: CDR1 SQVTM, CDR2 ANQGSEA. The CDR3 is 13 amino acids. Here the CDR3 reads CSVSVSGRQAQYF. The CDR3 DNA follows: TGCAGCGTTTCGGTTAGCGGGCGCCAAGCCCAGTACTTC.

The chain carries TRBV6-4 and TRBJ2-2; D might be TRBD2 (5 bases). This CDR3 has 14 amino acids. Per germline, CDR1 MRHNA and CDR2 SNTAGT. V lost 8 bases and J 0 bases, leaving 10 bases between the germline ends. CDR3 in amino acids: CASGRTANTGELFF. DNA for the CDR3: TGTGCCAGCGGGCGGACTGCGAACACCGGGGAGCTGTTTTTT.

The V and J genes are TRBV4-3 and TRBJ1-2; TRBD1 aligns across 12 bases. V was pared by 3 bases and J by 10 bases, with 6 bases of the junction left unmatched. The CDR3 is 14 residues long. Germline V lookup: CDR1 LGHNA, CDR2 YSLEER. The CDR3 loop is CASSQGQGAVPYTF. In nucleotides, the CDR3 is TGCGCCAGCAGCCAGGGACAGGGGGCTGTCCCCTACACCTTC.

The DNA of the CDR3 is TGTGCCAGCAGCATTAGACTAAGCGGGGAGCAGTTCTTC. Translating it yields CASSIRLSGEQFF. The chain recombines TRBV9 with TRBJ2-1; a possible D gene is TRBD2 (6 bases). The germline V gene encodes CDR1 SGDLS and CDR2 YYNGEE. The CDR3 extends over 13 amino acids. Trimming cost V 4 bases and J 10 bases, with 15 bases left between them.

This clone was seen once. This sequence joins TRBV4-3 and TRBJ2-2, with 9 nucleotides matching TRBD1. The CDR3 extends over 19 amino acids. V was pared by 0 bases and J by 5 bases, with 13 bases of the junction left unmatched. Germline V lookup: CDR1 LGHNA, CDR2 YSLEER. In DNA, the CDR3 is TGCGCCAGCAGCCAAGATCGAATTGTGGGACAGGGTGTGACCGGGGAGCTGTTTTTT. Protein sequence: CASSQDRIVGQGVTGELFF.

V and J are TRBV7-9 and TRBJ2-2; 9 bases line up with TRBD1. The CDR3 sequence is 16 residues long. V shed 5 bases, J shed 1 base, and the junction held 5 bases outside the gene matches. Germline values: CDR1 SEHNR, CDR2 FQNEAQ (reference sequence). CDR3 residues: CASSPWGQGNTGELFF. The CDR3 DNA follows: TGTGCCAGCAGCCCTTGGGGACAGGGGAACACCGGGGAGCTGTTTTTT.

The CDR3 bases are TGCGCCAGCAGCTTCGTCTCCGGGATTTCGGGCTACACCTTC. It specifies CASSFVSGISGYTF. The J gene is TRBJ1-2, the V gene TRBV5-1; D gene uncertain. Germline CDR1 SGHRS, CDR2 YFSETQ. Trimming took off 2 bases at V and 8 bases at J, with 16 bases between the two ends. The CDR3 runs 14 residues.

This chain links TRBV11-3 with TRBJ1-2; D uncertain. The ends were cut back, 0 bases at V and 10 bases at J, with 15 bases in the middle. This CDR3 has 14 residues. Germline-derived CDR1 and CDR2 are SGHNT and YENEEA. The CDR3 region is CASSLDQWSVVYTF. The CDR3 DNA reads TGTGCCAGCAGCTTAGATCAATGGTCAGTTGTCTACACCTTC.

The V gene is TRBV29-1, the J gene TRBJ2-3; 8 bases align to TRBD1. This CDR3 contains 13 residues. The trim removed 7 bases at V and 4 bases at J, leaving 7 bases unmatched. The germline V gene encodes CDR1 SQVTM and CDR2 ANQGSEA. The CDR3 region has the DNA TGCAGCGCCCTACACAGGGGGGCAGATACGCAGTATTTT. Encoded protein: CSALHRGADTQYF.

The chain carries TRBV9 and TRBJ2-7, with 12 bases aligning to TRBD2. Germline values: CDR1 SGDLS, CDR2 YYNGEE. With 0 bases clipped from V and 4 bases from J, the junction kept 5 bases outside the gene matches. The length of the CDR3 is 16 residues. The CDR3 loop reads CASSVGTSGGRYEQYF. The CDR3, as DNA: TGTGCCAGCAGCGTAGGCACTAGCGGGGGGAGATACGAGCAGTACTTC.

The rearrangement links TRBV14 to TRBJ1-2; TRBD1 matches at 7 bases. Germline values: CDR1 SGHDN, CDR2 FVKESK. CDR3 length: 14 residues. V lost 6 bases to trimming and J lost 4 bases; unmatched junction nucleotides: 8. DNA for the CDR3: TGTGCCAGCAGACGCCAAGGGACAGCCTATGGCTACACCTTC. This translates into CASRRQGTAYGYTF.

The gene calls are TRBV5-6 and TRBJ1-5; D is perhaps TRBD1 (5 bases). CDR3 length: 15 amino acids. The V gene's germline CDR1 is SGHDT and CDR2 YYEEEE. V lost 4 bases and J 1 base, leaving 12 bases between the germline ends. The CDR3 DNA reads TGTGCCAGCAGCCCCTCAGGGTTGAGCAATCAGCCCCAGCATTTT. As protein: CASSPSGLSNQPQHF.

The DNA of the CDR3 is TGTGCCAGCAGCCCAACTAGCGGGGGGGCGAATGAGCAGTTCTTC. It is translated as CASSPTSGGANEQFF. This chain links TRBV7-2 with TRBJ2-1; 13 bases match TRBD2. This CDR3 spans 15 amino acids. The germline V gene has CDR1 SGHTA and CDR2 FQGNSA. The V segment lost 5 bases and the J segment 7 bases; nucleotides outside the gene matches: 5. Supplemented by reference TRBV7-2 and TRBJ2-1, the full variable domain reads GAGVSQSPSNKVTEKGKDVELRCDPISGHTALYWYRQSLGQGLEFLIYFQGNSAPDKSGLPSDRFSAERTGGSVSTLTIQRTQQEDSAVYLCASSPTSGGANEQFFGPGTRLTVL.

This clone appeared a few times. The chain uses TRBV19 and TRBJ2-7; TRBD2 agrees at 13 bases. CDR1 and CDR2 (germline): LNHDA, SQIVND (reference sequence). The CDR3 is made up of 18 amino acids. V gave up 6 bases and J gave up 2 bases; unmatched junction bases: 13. This CDR3 is CASRGGGLAGARAYEQYF. CDR3 nucleotides: TGTGCCAGTAGGGGAGGAGGACTAGCGGGAGCCCGTGCCTACGAGCAGTACTTC.

The chain has TRBV4-3 and TRBJ2-1; 9 bases match TRBD1. Germline trimming cut 3 bases from V and 3 bases from J; bases unmatched to any gene: 12. The germline V gene has CDR1 LGHNA and CDR2 YSLEER. There are 18 residues in the CDR3. The CDR3 region has the DNA TGCGCCAGCAGCCACCAGCCCCCGGGACAGGGTGGCTACAATGAGCAGTTCTTC. Its translation is CASSHQPPGQGGYNEQFF.

The chain employs TRBV7-9 and TRBJ2-7, with D possibly matching TRBD1 (6 bases). The CDR3 is 14 residues long. Germline CDR1 and CDR2: SEHNR and FQNEAQ (reference sequence). The V and J ends lost 4 bases and 2 bases respectively, with 12 bases between them. The DNA of the CDR3 is TGTGCCAGCAGCTCGGACAGTAGGCCCTACGAGCAGTACTTC. It specifies CASSSDSRPYEQYF.

V gene TRBV19 combines with J gene TRBJ2-6; D ambiguous. Trimming pared 4 bases from V and 0 bases from J, leaving 13 bases between. The CDR3 is made up of 17 amino acids. Germline V gene data show CDR1 as LNHDA and CDR2 as SQIVND (reference sequence). This CDR3 is CASSSPGSASGANVLTF. DNA for the CDR3: TGTGCCAGTAGTAGTCCCGGGTCCGCCTCTGGGGCCAACGTCCTGACTTTC.

The chain employs TRBV5-4 and TRBJ1-1; D is perhaps TRBD1 (5 bases). CDR1 and CDR2 (germline): SGHNT, YYREEE (reference sequence). Trimming cost V 0 bases and J 2 bases, with 11 bases left between them. CDR3 size: 15 residues. For the CDR3, the DNA is TGTGCCAGCAGCTTGGTAGGGGCGCGTAACACTGAAGCTTTCTTT. This gives the protein CASSLVGARNTEAFF.

V is TRBV4-2 and J is TRBJ2-7; TRBD2 matches at 10 bases. CDR1 LGHNA and CDR2 YNFKEQ come from the germline V gene. Germline trimming cut 0 bases from V and 6 bases from J; bases unmatched to any gene: 2. The CDR3 length is 14 residues. The CDR3 is CASSQEGLAAEQYF. Here the CDR3 DNA reads TGTGCCAGCAGCCAAGAAGGACTAGCGGCCGAGCAGTACTTC.

Here the CDR3 DNA reads TGTGCCAGCAGCCCGGGAAATCCCACCGGGGAGCTGTTTTTT. Translated, it gives CASSPGNPTGELFF. The V gene is TRBV7-2, the J gene TRBJ2-2, with D tentatively TRBD2 (5 bases). The V and J ends lost 5 bases and 4 bases respectively, with 11 bases between them. Per the germline V gene, CDR1 is SGHTA and CDR2 is FQGNSA. CDR3 length: 14 amino acids.

The chain joins TRBV5-1 to TRBJ2-7; D unclear. This CDR3 contains 13 residues. Germline V CDR1 and CDR2: SGHRS, YFSETQ. Trimming removed 4 bases from V and 5 bases from J, with 13 bases in between. The CDR3 sequence: CASSPSGTHEQYF. CDR3 in DNA: TGCGCCAGCAGCCCCTCCGGTACCCACGAGCAGTACTTC. Combining the CDR3 with reference TRBV5-1 and TRBJ2-7 gives the whole variable domain KAGVTQTPRYLIKTRGQQVTLSCSPISGHRSVSWYQQTPGQGLQFLFEYFSETQRNKGNFPGRFSGRQFSNSRSEMNVSTLELGDSALYLCASSPSGTHEQYFGPGTRLTVT.